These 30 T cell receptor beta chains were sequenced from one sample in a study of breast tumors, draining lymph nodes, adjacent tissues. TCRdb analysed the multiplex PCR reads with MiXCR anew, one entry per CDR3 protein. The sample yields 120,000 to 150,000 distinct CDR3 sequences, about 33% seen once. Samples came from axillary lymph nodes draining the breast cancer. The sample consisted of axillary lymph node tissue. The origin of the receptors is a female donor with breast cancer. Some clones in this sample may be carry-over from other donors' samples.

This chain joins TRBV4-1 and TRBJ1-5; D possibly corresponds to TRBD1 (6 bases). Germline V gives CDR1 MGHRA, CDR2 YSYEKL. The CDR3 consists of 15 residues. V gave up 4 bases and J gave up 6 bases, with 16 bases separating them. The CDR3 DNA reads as TGCGCCAGCAGCCGACCGCCGGGGGGCGTTCAGCCCCAGCATTTT. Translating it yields CASSRPPGGVQPQHF.

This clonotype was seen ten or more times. CDR3 DNA: TGTGCCTGGAGCGCAAACTCCCCATTTAATTCACCCCTCCACTTT. Its protein is CAWSANSPFNSPLHF. The chain uses TRBV30 and TRBJ1-6; D gene unclear. Germline CDR1 reads GTSNPN; CDR2 reads SVGIG (reference sequence). The CDR3 length is 15 residues. V was pared by 3 bases and J by 6 bases, with 15 bases between.

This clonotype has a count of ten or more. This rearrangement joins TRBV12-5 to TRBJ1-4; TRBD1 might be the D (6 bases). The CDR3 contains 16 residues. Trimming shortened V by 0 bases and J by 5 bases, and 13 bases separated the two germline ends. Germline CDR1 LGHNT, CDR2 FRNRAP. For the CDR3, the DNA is TGTGCTAGTGGTTTGGTACAAGGCGGACAGAATGAAAAACTGTTTTTT. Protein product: CASGLVQGGQNEKLFF. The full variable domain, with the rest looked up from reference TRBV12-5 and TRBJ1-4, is DARVTQTPRHKVTEMGQEVTMRCQPILGHNTVFWYRQTMMQGLELLAYFRNRAPLDDSGMPKDRFSAEMPDATLATLKIQPSEPRDSAVYFCASGLVQGGQNEKLFFGSGTQLSVL.

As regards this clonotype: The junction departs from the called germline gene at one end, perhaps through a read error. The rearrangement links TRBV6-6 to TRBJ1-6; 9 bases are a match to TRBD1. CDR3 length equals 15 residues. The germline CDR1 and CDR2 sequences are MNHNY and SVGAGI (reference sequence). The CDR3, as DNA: TGTGCCAGCAGTCACTCGGGACAGGGATTTTCACCCCTCCGCTTT. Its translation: CASSHSGQGFSPLRF.

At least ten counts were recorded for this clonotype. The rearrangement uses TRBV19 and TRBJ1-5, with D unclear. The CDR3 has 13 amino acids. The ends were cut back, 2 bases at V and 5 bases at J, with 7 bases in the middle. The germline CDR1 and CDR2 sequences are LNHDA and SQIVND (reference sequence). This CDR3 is CASSIQGYQPQHF. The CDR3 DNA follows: TGTGCCAGTAGTATACAAGGGTATCAGCCCCAGCATTTT.

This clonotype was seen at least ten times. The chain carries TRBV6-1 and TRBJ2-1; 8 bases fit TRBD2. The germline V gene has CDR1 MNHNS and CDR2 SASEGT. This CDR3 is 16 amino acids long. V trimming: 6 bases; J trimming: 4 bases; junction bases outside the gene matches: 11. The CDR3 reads CASSQPGASGYNEQFF. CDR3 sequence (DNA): TGTGCCAGCAGCCAACCAGGGGCTAGCGGGTACAATGAGCAGTTCTTC.

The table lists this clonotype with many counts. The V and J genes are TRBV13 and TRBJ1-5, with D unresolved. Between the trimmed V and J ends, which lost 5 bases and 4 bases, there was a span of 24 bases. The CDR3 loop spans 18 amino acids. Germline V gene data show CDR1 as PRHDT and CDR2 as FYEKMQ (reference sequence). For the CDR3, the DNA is TGTGCCAGCAGCCTGCGCGGTGCGCCGAAGGGTTTTAATCAGCCCCAGCATTTT. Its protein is CASSLRGAPKGFNQPQHF.

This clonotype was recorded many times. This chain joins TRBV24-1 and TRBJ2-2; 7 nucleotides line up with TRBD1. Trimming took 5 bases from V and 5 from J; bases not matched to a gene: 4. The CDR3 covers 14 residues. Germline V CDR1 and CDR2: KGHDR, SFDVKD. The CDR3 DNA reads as TGTGCCACCAGTGTCAGGGGGACGACCGGGGAGCTGTTTTTT. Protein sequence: CATSVRGTTGELFF.

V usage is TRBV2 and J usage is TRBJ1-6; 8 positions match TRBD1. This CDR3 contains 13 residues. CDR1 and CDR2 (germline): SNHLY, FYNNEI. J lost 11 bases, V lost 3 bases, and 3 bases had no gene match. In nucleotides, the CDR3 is TGTGCCAGCAGTGACAGGGGGCTAACACCCCTCCACTTT. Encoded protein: CASSDRGLTPLHF.

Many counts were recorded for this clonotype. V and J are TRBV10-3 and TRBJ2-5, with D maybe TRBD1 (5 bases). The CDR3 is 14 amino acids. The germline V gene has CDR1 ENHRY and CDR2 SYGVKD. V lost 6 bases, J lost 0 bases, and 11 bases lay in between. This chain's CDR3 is CAIRDTEYQETQYF. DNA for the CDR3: TGTGCCATCAGGGACACCGAGTACCAAGAGACCCAGTACTTC.

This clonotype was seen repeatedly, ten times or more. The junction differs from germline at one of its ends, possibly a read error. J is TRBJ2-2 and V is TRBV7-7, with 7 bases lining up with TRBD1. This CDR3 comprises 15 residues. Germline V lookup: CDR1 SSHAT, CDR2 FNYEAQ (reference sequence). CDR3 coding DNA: TGTGCTAGCAGCTCTGGGGGACAGCTTACCGGGGAGCTGTTTTTT. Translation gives CASSSGGQLTGELFF. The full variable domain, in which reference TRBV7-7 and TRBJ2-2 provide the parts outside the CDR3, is GAGVSQSPRYKVTKRGQDVTLRCDPISSHATLYWYQQALGQGPEFLTYFNYEAQPDKSGLPSDRFSAERPEGSISTLTIQRTEQRDSAMYRCASSSGGQLTGELFFGEGSRLTVL.

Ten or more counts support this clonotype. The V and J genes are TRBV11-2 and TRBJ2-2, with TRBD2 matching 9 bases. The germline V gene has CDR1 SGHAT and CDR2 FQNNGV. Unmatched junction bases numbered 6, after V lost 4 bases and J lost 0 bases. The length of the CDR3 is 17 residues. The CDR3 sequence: CASSWGVAGANTGELFF. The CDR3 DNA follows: TGTGCCAGCAGCTGGGGCGTAGCGGGGGCGAACACCGGGGAGCTGTTTTTT.

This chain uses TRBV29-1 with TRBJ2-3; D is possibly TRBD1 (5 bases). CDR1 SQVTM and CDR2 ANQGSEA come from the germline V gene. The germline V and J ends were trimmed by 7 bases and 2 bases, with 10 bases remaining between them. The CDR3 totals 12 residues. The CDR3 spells CSEEGVTDTQYF. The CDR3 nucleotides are TGCAGCGAGGAAGGGGTCACAGATACGCAGTATTTT.

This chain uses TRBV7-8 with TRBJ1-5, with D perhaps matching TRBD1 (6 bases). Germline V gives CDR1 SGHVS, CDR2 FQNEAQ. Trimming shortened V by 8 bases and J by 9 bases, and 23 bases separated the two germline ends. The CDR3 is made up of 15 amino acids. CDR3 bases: TGTGCCAGCTGCCGCCGACAAGGGGGTGTTCGGCCCCAGCATTTT. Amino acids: CASCRRQGGVRPQHF.

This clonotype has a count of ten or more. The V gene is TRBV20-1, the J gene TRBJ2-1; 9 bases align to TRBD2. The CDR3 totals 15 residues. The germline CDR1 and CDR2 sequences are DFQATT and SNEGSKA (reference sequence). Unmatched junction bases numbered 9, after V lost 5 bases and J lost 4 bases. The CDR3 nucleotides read TGCAGTGCTCCTAGCGGGGTGTTACGATACAATGAGCAGTTCTTC. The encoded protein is CSAPSGVLRYNEQFF.

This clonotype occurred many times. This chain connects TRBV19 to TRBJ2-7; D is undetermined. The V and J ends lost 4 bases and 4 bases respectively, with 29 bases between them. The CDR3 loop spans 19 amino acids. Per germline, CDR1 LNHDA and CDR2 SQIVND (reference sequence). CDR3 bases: TGTGCCAGTAGTACCCCTAGAGGCCTCGACTCGCAATCTTTGTACGAGCAGTACGTC. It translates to CASSTPRGLDSQSLYEQYV.

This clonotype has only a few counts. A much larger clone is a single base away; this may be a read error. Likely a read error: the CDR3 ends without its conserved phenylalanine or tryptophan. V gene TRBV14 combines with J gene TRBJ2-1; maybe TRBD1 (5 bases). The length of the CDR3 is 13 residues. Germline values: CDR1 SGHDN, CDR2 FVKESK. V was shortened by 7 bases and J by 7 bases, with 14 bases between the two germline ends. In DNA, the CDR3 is TGTGCCAGCACCGACAGTTTTTTTAATGAGCAGTTCTCC. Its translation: CASTDSFFNEQFS.

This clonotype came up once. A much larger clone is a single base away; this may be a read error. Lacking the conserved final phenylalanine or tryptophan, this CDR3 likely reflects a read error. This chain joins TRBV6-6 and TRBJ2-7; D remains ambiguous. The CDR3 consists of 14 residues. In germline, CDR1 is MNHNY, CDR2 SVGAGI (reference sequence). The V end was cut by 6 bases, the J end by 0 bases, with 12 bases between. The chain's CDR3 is CASRRTARSYEQYY. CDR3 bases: TGTGCCAGCAGGCGGACCGCCCGCTCCTACGAGCAGTACTAC.

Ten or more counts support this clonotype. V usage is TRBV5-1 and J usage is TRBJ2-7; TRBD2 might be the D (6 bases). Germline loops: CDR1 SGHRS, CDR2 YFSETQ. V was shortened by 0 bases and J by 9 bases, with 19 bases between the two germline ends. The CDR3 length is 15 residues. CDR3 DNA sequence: TGCGCCAGCAGCTTGGGCGGGACGGGACTTTTCGTGCAGTACTTC. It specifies CASSLGGTGLFVQYF.

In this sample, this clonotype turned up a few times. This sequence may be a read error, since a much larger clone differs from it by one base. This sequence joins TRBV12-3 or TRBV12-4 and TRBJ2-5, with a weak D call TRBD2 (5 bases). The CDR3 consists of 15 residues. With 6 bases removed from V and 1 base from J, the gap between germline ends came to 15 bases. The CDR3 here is CASRDRGVIQETQYF. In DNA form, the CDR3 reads TGTGCCAGCAGGGACCGGGGAGTGATCCAAGAGACCCAGTACTTC.

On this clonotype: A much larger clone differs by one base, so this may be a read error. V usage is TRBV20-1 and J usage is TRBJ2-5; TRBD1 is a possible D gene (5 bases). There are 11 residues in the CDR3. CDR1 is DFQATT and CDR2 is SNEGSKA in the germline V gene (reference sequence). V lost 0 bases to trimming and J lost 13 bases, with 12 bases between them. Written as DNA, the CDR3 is TGCAGTGCTAGAGATCAAGACAGTGGGTACTTC. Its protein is CSARDQDSGYF.

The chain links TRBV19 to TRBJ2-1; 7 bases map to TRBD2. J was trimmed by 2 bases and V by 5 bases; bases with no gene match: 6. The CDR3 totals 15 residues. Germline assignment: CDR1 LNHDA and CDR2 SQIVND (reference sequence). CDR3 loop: CASSPVGGTYNEQFF. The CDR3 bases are TGTGCCAGTAGTCCCGTGGGGGGGACCTACAATGAGCAGTTCTTC.

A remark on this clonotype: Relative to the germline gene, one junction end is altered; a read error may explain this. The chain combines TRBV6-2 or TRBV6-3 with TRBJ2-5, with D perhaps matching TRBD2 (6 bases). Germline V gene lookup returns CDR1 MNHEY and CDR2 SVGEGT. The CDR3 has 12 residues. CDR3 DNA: TGTGCCAGCAGTGGGACGGGAGAGACCCGGTACTTC. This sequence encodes CASSGTGETRYF.

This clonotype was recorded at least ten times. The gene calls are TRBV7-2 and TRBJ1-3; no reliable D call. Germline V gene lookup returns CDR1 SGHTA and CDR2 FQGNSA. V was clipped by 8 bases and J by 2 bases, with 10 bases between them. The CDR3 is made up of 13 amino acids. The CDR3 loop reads CASARVTGNTIYF. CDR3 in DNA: TGTGCCAGCGCACGGGTAACTGGAAACACCATATATTTT.

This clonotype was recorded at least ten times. The CDR3 region has the DNA TGTGCCAGTAGTATCCGATGGTCCAGACCACACGAGCAGTACTTC. This encodes CASSIRWSRPHEQYF. The J gene is TRBJ2-7, the V gene TRBV19, with D unclear. Germline lookup yields CDR1 LNHDA and CDR2 SQIVND (reference sequence). This CDR3 spans 15 amino acids. V was pared by 3 bases and J by 5 bases, with 17 bases between.

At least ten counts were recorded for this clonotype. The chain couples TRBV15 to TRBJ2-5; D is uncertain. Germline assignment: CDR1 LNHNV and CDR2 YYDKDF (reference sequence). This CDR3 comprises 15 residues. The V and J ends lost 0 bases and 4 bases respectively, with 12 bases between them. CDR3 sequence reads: CATSREVSQAETQYF. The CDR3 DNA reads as TGTGCCACCAGCAGAGAGGTTAGTCAGGCAGAGACCCAGTACTTC.

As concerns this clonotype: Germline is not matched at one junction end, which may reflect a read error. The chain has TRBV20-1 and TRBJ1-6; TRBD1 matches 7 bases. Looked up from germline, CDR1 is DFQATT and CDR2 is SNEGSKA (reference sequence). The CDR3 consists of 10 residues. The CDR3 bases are TGCAGTGCTAGAGACCCGGGACAGAACTTT. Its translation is CSARDPGQNF.

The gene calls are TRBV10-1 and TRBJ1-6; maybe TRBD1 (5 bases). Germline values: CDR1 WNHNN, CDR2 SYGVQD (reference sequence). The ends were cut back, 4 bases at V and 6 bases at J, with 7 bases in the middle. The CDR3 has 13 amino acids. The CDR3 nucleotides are TGCGCCAGCAGTGCGGGGGTTAATTCACCCCTCCACTTT. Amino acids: CASSAGVNSPLHF.

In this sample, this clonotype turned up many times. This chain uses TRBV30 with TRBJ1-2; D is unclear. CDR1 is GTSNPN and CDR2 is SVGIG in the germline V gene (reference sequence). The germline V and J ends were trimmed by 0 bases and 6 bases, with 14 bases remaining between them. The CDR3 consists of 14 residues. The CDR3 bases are TGTGCCTGGAGTGTACTGGCAACAACTCATGGCTACACCTTC. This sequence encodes CAWSVLATTHGYTF.

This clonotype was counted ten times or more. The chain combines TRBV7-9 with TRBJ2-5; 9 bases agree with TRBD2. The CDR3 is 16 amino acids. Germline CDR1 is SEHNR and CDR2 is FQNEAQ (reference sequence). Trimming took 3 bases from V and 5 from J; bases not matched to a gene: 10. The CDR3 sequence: CASSFTAGSGGETQYF. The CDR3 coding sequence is TGTGCCAGCAGCTTTACTGCGGGTAGCGGGGGCGAGACCCAGTACTTC.